Shown below are 3 T cell receptor beta chains from a single sample sequenced in a study of T cell clonotyping in hematopoietic cell transplantation. Produced via immunoSEQ multiplex PCR; TCRdb's table is partial and in-frame only. The table includes around 16,000 clones, roughly 90% detected once. Material for sequencing was peripheral blood mononuclear cells. Source of these receptors: a man aged 50-60 years in good health. Some clones in this sample may be carry-over from other donors' samples.

This chain joins TRBV5-1 and TRBJ1-6; TRBD1 matches 8 bases. The CDR3 length is 13 residues. After removal of 4 bases from V and 9 bases from J, the junction contained 3 bases not matched to a gene. Germline V gene sequence: CDR1 SGHRS, CDR2 YFSETQ. CDR3 nucleotide sequence: TGCGCCAGCAGCGCAGGGGGCTCTTCACCCCTCCACTTT. Its translation: CASSAGGSSPLHF.

The rearrangement joins TRBV25-1 to TRBJ2-3; D could derive from TRBD1 or TRBD2 (5 bases each). The germline CDR1 and CDR2 sequences are MGHDK and SYGVNS. The V end was cut by 3 bases, the J end by 6 bases, with 10 bases between. The CDR3 has 13 amino acids. CDR3 protein: CASSDQGVDTQYF. The CDR3 coding sequence is TGTGCCAGCAGTGACCAGGGAGTGGATACGCAGTATTTT.

This sequence joins TRBV30 and TRBJ2-7; 7 nucleotides line up with TRBD1. V shed 1 base and J 2 bases; nucleotides not matched to a gene: 2. Germline-derived CDR1 and CDR2 are GTSNPN and SVGIG (reference sequence). There are 13 residues in the CDR3. The CDR3 region is CAWSAGTAYEQYF. CDR3 DNA: TGTGCCTGGAGTGCCGGGACAGCCTACGAGCAGTACTTC.